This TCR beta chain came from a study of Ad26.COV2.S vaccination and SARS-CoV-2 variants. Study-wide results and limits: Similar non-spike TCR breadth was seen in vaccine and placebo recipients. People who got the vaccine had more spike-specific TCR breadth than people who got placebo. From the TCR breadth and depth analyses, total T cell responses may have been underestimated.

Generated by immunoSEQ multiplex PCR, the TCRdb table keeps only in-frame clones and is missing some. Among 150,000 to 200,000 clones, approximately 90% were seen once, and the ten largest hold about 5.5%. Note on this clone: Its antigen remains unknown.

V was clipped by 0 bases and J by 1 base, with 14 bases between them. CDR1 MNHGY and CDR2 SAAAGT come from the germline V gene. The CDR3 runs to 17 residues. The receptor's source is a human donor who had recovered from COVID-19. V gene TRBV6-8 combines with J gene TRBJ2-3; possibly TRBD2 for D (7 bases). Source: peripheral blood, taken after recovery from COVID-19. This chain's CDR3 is CASSYSGASGCTDTQYF. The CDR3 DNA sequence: TGTGCCAGCAGTTACTCGGGGGCTAGCGGATGCACAGATACGCAGTATTTT.